Listed below are T cell receptor beta chains from one sample, sequenced in a study of technical replicates of blood from a handful of donors. This table comes from immunoSEQ multiplex PCR, and its TCRdb copy is limited to in-frame clones, with some not included. The sample has roughly 70,000 clones; 90% are singletons. Sequences were obtained from PBMCs. These receptors originate from a human donor in good health. Some clones in this sample may be carry-over from other donors' samples. Both conserved end residues are part of each CDR3.

CDR3aa: CASRYRVRGYQPQHF; v_gene: TRBV12-2
CDR3aa: CASSSAGAYNEQFF; v_gene: TRBV5-1
CDR3aa: CASSYWDPGQGYEQYF; v_gene: TRBV6-5
CDR3aa: CASSSTGYGYTF; v_gene: TRBV7-2
CDR3aa: CASSRGQENTEAFF; v_gene: TRBV4-3
CDR3aa: CSVDSSTDTQYF; v_gene: TRBV29-1
CDR3aa: CASSLSGRGSYEQYF; v_gene: TRBV6-5
CDR3aa: CASRNPPGTYTEAFF; v_gene: TRBV6-5
CDR3aa: CASSYTGTSGSYEQYF; v_gene: TRBV6-6
CDR3aa: CASRKSGDGHNEQFF; v_gene: TRBV2
CDR3aa: CASSITGGRTDTQYF; v_gene: TRBV6-5
CDR3aa: CASSVQGAAEKLFF; v_gene: TRBV9
CDR3aa: CASSPPRTGTEAFF; v_gene: TRBV4-2
CDR3aa: CASSPSGSSYNEQFF; v_gene: TRBV5-1
CDR3aa: CAWTLPNKEQYF; v_gene: TRBV30
CDR3aa: CASSLKTGAGELFF; v_gene: TRBV7-9
CDR3aa: CASSPMGRAYGYTF; v_gene: TRBV6-5
CDR3aa: CASSSGDRGATDTQYF; v_gene: TRBV5-4
CDR3aa: CASSQDRRQVF; v_gene: TRBV4-3
CDR3aa: CATSRVTGGRNSPLHF; v_gene: TRBV15
CDR3aa: CASTPGQGNSPLHF; v_gene: TRBV2
CDR3aa: CASTERGGSMFGQFF; v_gene: TRBV7-9
CDR3aa: CASCYQGFYGYTF; v_gene: TRBV19
CDR3aa: CARSLTRGGVQETQYF; v_gene: TRBV5-3
CDR3aa: CASSLARYEQFF; v_gene: TRBV5-8
CDR3aa: CASSATTLLWPQHF; v_gene: TRBV2
CDR3aa: CASSEAWQGGEAFF; v_gene: TRBV2
CDR3aa: CASSAHRGRDYGYTF; v_gene: TRBV9
CDR3aa: CASSMRLTLGNQPQHF; v_gene: TRBV19
CDR3aa: CASSLASGDAANTGELFF; v_gene: TRBV7-6
CDR3aa: CASSVRGSNTQYF; v_gene: TRBV5-6
CDR3aa: CASSQNIAGGPSTDTQYF; v_gene: TRBV4-2
CDR3aa: CATSRDQGNEKLFF; v_gene: TRBV15
CDR3aa: CASSLLMSSYNEQFF; v_gene: TRBV5-6
CDR3aa: CASSIVLVGGAYEQYF; v_gene: TRBV19
CDR3aa: CASSIRGFSGNTIYF; v_gene: TRBV19
CDR3aa: CASSIVGDQPQHF; v_gene: TRBV19
CDR3aa: CASSWYRGREQYF; v_gene: TRBV7-2
CDR3aa: CASSDSPSSYNEQFF; v_gene: TRBV6-4
CDR3aa: CASSYDHLRPYEQYF; v_gene: TRBV6-5
CDR3aa: CASSRRREGLRYEQYF; v_gene: TRBV5-6
CDR3aa: CASSLGGPRQETQYF; v_gene: TRBV5-4
CDR3aa: CASIQVTSGGNIQYF; v_gene: TRBV10-2
CDR3aa: CAIGGEQPNTEAFF; v_gene: TRBV10-3
CDR3aa: CASTLDRGRRETQYF; v_gene: TRBV6-1
CDR3aa: CASSPVGDSTDTQYF; v_gene: TRBV5-1
CDR3aa: CASSLVPGQGAEAFF; v_gene: TRBV5-6
CDR3aa: CASSGGGTHYNEQFF; v_gene: TRBV9
CDR3aa: CASGERSYTGELFF; v_gene: TRBV2
CDR3aa: CASSPQGGANYGYTF; v_gene: TRBV18
CDR3aa: CVTIPRTGQNVEAFF; v_gene: TRBV6-6
CDR3aa: CASSLNGGTGLKELFF; v_gene: TRBV4-3
CDR3aa: CASSLDRGSFEKLFF; v_gene: TRBV19